This T cell receptor beta chain was identified in a study of cytomegalovirus exposure and HLA in healthy donors. Whole-study results and caveats: Apparent HLA restriction characterized most CMV-associated TCR beta chains in a later analysis.

Worth noting for this clone: The antigen is undetermined.

The PCR had 60 Vbeta and 13 Jbeta primers. Generated by immunoSEQ multiplex PCR, the TCRdb table keeps only in-frame clones and is missing some. The profile shows 150,000 to 200,000 clones, 70% to 80% of them singletons. Healthy donors of bone marrow made up the group. This TCR was sampled from a woman between 50 and 59 years old in good health and CMV-seronegative. Sequencing was performed on PBMCs.

The CDR3 sequence is CASSASGRGLADTQYF. In DNA form, the CDR3 reads TGTGCCAGCAGTGCCAGTGGAAGGGGGCTTGCAGATACGCAGTATTTT. The genes are TRBV25-1 and TRBJ2-3; 7 positions agree with TRBD1. Germline V gives CDR1 MGHDK, CDR2 SYGVNS. The CDR3 runs to 16 residues. V shed 4 bases, J shed 4 bases, and the junction held 11 bases outside the gene matches.